Shown below are 6 T cell receptor beta chains from a single sample sequenced in a study of cytomegalovirus exposure and HLA in healthy donors. 60 Vbeta and 13 Jbeta primers were used in PCR. The data were produced by immunoSEQ multiplex PCR, yet TCRdb's version contains in-frame clones alone and is incomplete. The sample records under 85,000 clones, around 74% being singletons. Sequencing used PBMCs. Source of these receptors: a woman aged 25 to 39 in good health and CMV-seropositive.

The chain carries TRBV28 and TRBJ2-3; D unresolved. CDR1 MDHEN and CDR2 SYDVKM come from the germline V gene. The CDR3 has 14 residues. Deletions cut 1 base from V and 6 bases from J, with 11 bases between. CDR3 residues: CASSLLVRGDTQYF. In nucleotides, the CDR3 is TGTGCCAGCAGTTTATTGGTCCGCGGCGATACGCAGTATTTT.

The V gene is TRBV30, the J gene TRBJ2-2, with 11 nucleotides matching TRBD2. Unmatched junction bases numbered 2, after V lost 3 bases and J lost 5 bases. CDR3 length: 14 residues. Germline V gene lookup returns CDR1 GTSNPN and CDR2 SVGIG (reference sequence). The CDR3 reads CAWRGTSGTGELFF. The CDR3, as DNA: TGTGCCTGGAGGGGGACTAGCGGAACCGGGGAGCTGTTTTTT.

This sequence joins TRBV5-4 and TRBJ1-2; D might be TRBD1 (6 bases). CDR3 length: 12 residues. In germline, CDR1 is SGHNT, CDR2 YYREEE (reference sequence). V lost 4 bases to trimming and J lost 10 bases, with 14 bases between them. The CDR3 nucleotides are TGTGCCAGCAGCGCAACAGGGTTGATCTACACCTTC. This encodes CASSATGLIYTF. The whole variable domain, remainder taken from reference TRBV5-4 and TRBJ1-2, is ETGVTQSPTHLIKTRGQQVTLRCSSQSGHNTVSWYQQALGQGPQFIFQYYREEENGRGNFPPRFSGLQFPNYSSELNVNALELDDSALYLCASSATGLIYTFGSGTRLTVV.

This sequence joins TRBV29-1 and TRBJ1-6; tentative D call: TRBD1 (5 bases). V lost 7 bases and J lost 8, with 15 bases in between. Germline V lookup: CDR1 SQVTM, CDR2 ANQGSEA. The CDR3 is 13 amino acids. This CDR3 is CSAQGRVDSPLHF. The CDR3 region has the DNA TGCAGCGCCCAAGGCAGGGTAGATTCACCCCTCCACTTT.

This clone has a single count. The rearrangement links TRBV30 to TRBJ1-2, with TRBD1 matching over 11 bases. Germline V gene lookup returns CDR1 GTSNPN and CDR2 SVGIG (reference sequence). This CDR3 has 14 residues. V was pared by 7 bases and J by 6 bases, with 10 bases of the junction left unmatched. The CDR3 loop is CAYLTRTGGDGYTF. In DNA, the CDR3 is TGTGCCTATCTTACCCGGACAGGGGGCGATGGCTACACCTTC. Full variable domain (missing parts from reference TRBV30 and TRBJ1-2): SQTIHQWPATLVQPVGSPLSLECTVEGTSNPNLYWYRQAAGRGLQLLFYSVGIGQISSEVPQNLSASRPQDRQFILSSKKLLLSDSGFYLCAYLTRTGGDGYTFGSGTRLTVV.

This clone occurred once. The V and J genes are TRBV18 and TRBJ1-5; D is possibly TRBD1 (5 bases). Looked up from germline, CDR1 is KGHSH and CDR2 is LQKENI. The V end was cut by 0 bases, the J end by 1 base, with 10 bases between. The CDR3 is 16 residues long. CDR3 amino acids: CASSPPAGGSNQPQHF. The DNA for the CDR3 is TGTGCCAGCTCACCACCAGCCGGGGGGAGCAATCAGCCCCAGCATTTT.